These T cell receptor beta chains were read from a single sample in a study of siplizumab effects on memory and regulatory T cells. Profiling relied on immunoSEQ multiplex PCR, and the TCRdb table lists in-frame clones only, not all of them. The table has 100,000 or so clones, 92% seen once; the top ten hold 9.5% to 15%. Input material: non-Treg CD4+ T cells sorted from blood. Source of these receptors: a human donor in good health. Both conserved end residues are part of each CDR3. D genes are given only for firm matches. Expanded clones are given a class, and other clones once, few, many or no size at all.

d_call clone_size j_call v_call cdr3_aa cdr3_nt
- few TRBJ2-7 TRBV19 CASSIGLGTYEQYF TGTGCCAGTAGTATCGGACTCGGAACCTACGAGCAGTACTTC
TRBD2 - TRBJ2-2 TRBV12-5 CASGLVGLAGPGELFF TGTGCTAGTGGTTTGGTCGGGCTAGCGGGTCCCGGGGAGCTGTTTTTT
- - TRBJ1-3 TRBV6-1 CASSSGTNSGNTIYF TGTGCCAGCAGTTCCGGGACAAACTCTGGAAACACCATATATTTT
- - TRBJ2-3 TRBV28 CASSFRKTTRTDTQYF TGTGCCAGCAGTTTTAGGAAAACTACCCGCACAGATACGCAGTATTTT
- - TRBJ1-5 TRBV18 CASSPGRNQPQHF TGTGCCAGCTCACCGGGACGGAATCAGCCCCAGCATTTT
TRBD1 - TRBJ1-1 TRBV28 CASRGEGAINTEAFF TGTGCCAGCAGGGGTGAGGGGGCGATCAACACTGAAGCTTTCTTT
- - TRBJ1-4 TRBV7-3 CASGYLRGSSNEKLFF TGTGCCAGCGGTTACCTCAGGGGTTCCAGTAATGAAAAACTGTTTTTT
TRBD2 - TRBJ2-2 TRBV7-3 CASSLSSAGGTGELFF TGTGCCAGCAGCTTAAGTTCAGCGGGAGGCACCGGGGAGCTGTTTTTT
- - TRBJ2-7 TRBV23-1 CASSLKGGTSEQYF TGCGCCAGCAGTTTAAAAGGCGGTACCAGCGAGCAGTACTTC
- - TRBJ2-2 TRBV7-2 CASSSQGGVAGELFF TGTGCCAGCAGCTCCCAGGGGGGAGTGGCCGGGGAGCTGTTTTTT
- - TRBJ1-5 TRBV30 CAWSWGQTNQPQHF TGTGCCTGGAGCTGGGGGCAAACTAATCAGCCCCAGCATTTT
- - TRBJ2-2 TRBV10-3 CAITRGGVAGELFF TGTGCCATCACCCGAGGAGGGGTGGCCGGGGAGCTGTTTTTT
- - TRBJ1-2 TRBV5-1 CASSFDSNYGYTF TGCGCCAGCAGTTTTGATAGTAACTATGGCTACACCTTC
- - TRBJ1-3 TRBV19 CASMGAAGNTIYF TGTGCCAGCATGGGAGCAGCTGGAAACACCATATATTTT
- few TRBJ1-2 TRBV18 CASSPQRGANGYTF TGTGCCAGCTCACCACAAAGGGGCGCGAATGGCTACACCTTC
- - TRBJ1-4 TRBV28 CASLGLGAGNEKLFF TGTGCCAGCCTCGGGTTGGGGGCAGGTAATGAAAAACTGTTTTTT
- - TRBJ1-2 TRBV29-1 CSVSNPQGSYGYTF TGCAGCGTGTCAAACCCCCAGGGGAGCTATGGCTACACCTTC
TRBD2 - TRBJ2-3 TRBV11-3 CASSPTGTRADTQYF TGTGCCAGCAGCCCGACCGGGACTAGGGCGGATACGCAGTATTTT
TRBD2 - TRBJ2-1 TRBV28 CASSLAGGPPFF TGTGCCAGCAGTTTGGCGGGAGGTCCCCCGTTCTTC
TRBD2 - TRBJ2-5 TRBV11-2 CASSRDGRRQETQYF TGTGCCAGCAGTCGTGACGGGAGGCGGCAAGAGACCCAGTACTTC
TRBD1 - TRBJ1-5 TRBV5-6 CASSLVRGRRQPQHF TGTGCCAGCAGCTTGGTCAGGGGGCGAAGGCAGCCCCAGCATTTT
- - TRBJ1-1 TRBV18 CASSPLRGRTEAFF TGTGCCAGCTCACCACTACGGGGTAGGACTGAAGCTTTCTTT
- - TRBJ2-7 TRBV11-3 CASSLDYRADYEQYF TGTGCCAGCAGCTTAGATTACAGGGCGGACTACGAGCAGTACTTC
- - TRBJ1-4 TRBV21-1 CASSTEQGAAEKLFF TGTGCCAGCAGCACGGAACAGGGGGCGGCTGAAAAACTGTTTTTT
- - TRBJ2-1 TRBV5-1 CASSLEDSGPGKPYNEQFF TGCGCCAGCAGCTTGGAAGACTCAGGGCCGGGAAAACCCTACAATGAGCAGTTCTTC
- - TRBJ2-3 TRBV30 CAWEENAIGDTQYF TGTGCCTGGGAGGAAAACGCAATAGGGGATACGCAGTATTTT
- - TRBJ2-7 TRBV2 CASKSAVLSYEQYF TGTGCCAGCAAGTCAGCGGTTCTCTCCTACGAGCAGTACTTC
TRBD1 - TRBJ2-5 TRBV5-1 CASSLGGQGYQETQYF TGCGCCAGCAGCCTGGGAGGACAGGGGTACCAAGAGACCCAGTACTTC
- few TRBJ2-3 TRBV5-1 CASSLGTNADTQYF TGCGCCAGCAGCTTGGGGACGAACGCAGATACGCAGTATTTT
- - TRBJ1-6 TRBV7-9 CASSLAAGGPPLHF TGTGCCAGCAGCTTAGCCGCGGGGGGTCCACCCCTCCACTTT
- - TRBJ2-2 TRBV7-2 CASSLGGRGGPGELFF TGTGCCAGCAGCTTAGGGGGACGGGGAGGCCCCGGGGAGCTGTTTTTT
- - TRBJ2-3 TRBV7-2 CASSRTHERPDTQYF TGTGCCAGCAGTCGGACTCACGAGCGCCCAGATACGCAGTATTTT
- once TRBJ2-3 TRBV5-1 CASRESYTGDTQYF TGCGCCAGCAGGGAGTCCTATACAGGAGATACGCAGTATTTT
TRBD2 - TRBJ2-1 TRBV11-2 CASSLTSGIHNEQFF TGTGCCAGCAGCTTGACAAGCGGGATCCACAATGAGCAGTTCTTC
TRBD2 - TRBJ2-3 TRBV5-4 CASGRSGTSGSLNMQYF TGTGCCAGCGGTCGCTCCGGGACTAGCGGGAGTTTAAATATGCAGTATTTT
TRBD1 - TRBJ2-7 TRBV6-7 CASSYVGTESYEQYF TGTGCCAGCAGTTACGTGGGGACAGAGTCCTACGAGCAGTACTTC
- - TRBJ2-3 TRBV30 CAWSRGADTQYF TGTGCCTGGAGTCGGGGCGCAGATACGCAGTATTTT
- - TRBJ1-1 TRBV11-2 CASSLAGTEAFF TGTGCCAGCAGCTTGGCTGGCACTGAAGCTTTCTTT
- - TRBJ2-7 TRBV19 CASSMTLGPYEQYF TGTGCCAGTAGTATGACCCTCGGCCCCTACGAGCAGTACTTC
- - TRBJ1-1 TRBV30 CAWNRGRQSIEAFF TGTGCCTGGAATCGGGGCCGCCAGTCTATTGAAGCTTTCTTT
TRBD2 - TRBJ2-1 TRBV5-1 CASSSGTSSEQFF TGCGCCAGCAGCTCGGGGACTAGCTCTGAGCAGTTCTTC
- once TRBJ1-3 TRBV5-1 CASSLDTGSLNSGNTIYF TGCGCCAGCAGCTTGGATACCGGGAGCTTAAACTCTGGAAACACCATATATTTT
- - TRBJ2-7 TRBV5-6 CASSLELRQPYEQYF TGTGCCAGCAGCTTGGAGTTACGGCAGCCCTACGAGCAGTACTTC
TRBD1 - TRBJ1-1 TRBV7-8 CASSLSTGGSNTEAFF TGTGCCAGCAGCTTATCGACAGGGGGCTCGAACACTGAAGCTTTCTTT
TRBD1 - TRBJ2-2 TRBV9 CASSVSAGTGGTGELFF TGTGCCAGCAGCGTATCCGCCGGTACAGGGGGCACCGGGGAGCTGTTTTTT
- - TRBJ1-4 TRBV18 CASSPQGAGLGEKLFF TGTGCCAGCTCACCGCAAGGCGCCGGGCTAGGAGAAAAACTGTTTTTT
- - TRBJ2-7 TRBV6-5 CASSYRGRDVTYEQYF TGTGCCAGCAGTTACAGAGGCCGGGACGTTACCTACGAGCAGTACTTC
TRBD2 - TRBJ2-2 TRBV5-1 CASKDDSSGTNTGELFF TGCGCCAGCAAGGACGACTCTAGCGGGACGAACACCGGGGAGCTGTTTTTT
- - TRBJ1-5 TRBV27 CASSPPAGKDQPQHF TGTGCCAGCAGTCCCCCGGCAGGTAAGGATCAGCCCCAGCATTTT
TRBD1 - TRBJ2-3 TRBV4-3 CASRHHGTGKTDTQYF TGCGCCAGCAGGCACCATGGGACAGGAAAAACAGATACGCAGTATTTT
TRBD1 - TRBJ2-1 TRBV15 CATSRATGQYNEQFF TGTGCCACCAGCAGAGCCACGGGACAGTACAATGAGCAGTTCTTC
TRBD1 - TRBJ1-2 TRBV7-2 CASSLVGQGVYGYTF TGTGCCAGCAGCTTAGTGGGACAGGGTGTCTATGGCTACACCTTC